This TCR beta chain stems from a study of regulatory T cells in long-lasting Graves disease. Library construction for TCR beta used iRepertoire HTBI primers and Arm-PCR of CDR3 regions. TCRdb fed the multiplex PCR reads into MiXCR, producing one record per CDR3 protein. This table has some 460,000 distinct CDR3 sequences, roughly 17% appearing once. This clonotype was recorded a few times. Its antigen is as yet unknown. Findings and caveats of the study: Sample size was small, which may have lowered accuracy.

Time point noted: newly diagnosed GD, antithyroid drugs for less than 3 months. RNA from PBMCs was the source of the TCR library. The patient group derived from an endocrinology department in Xi'an, China. This same sample was also taken into another study, of T cells in Graves' hyperthyroidism and ophthalmopathy. That investigation notes: Hyperthyroidism patients were newly diagnosed, had disease duration under 2 months, and were aged 18 to 65 years. Lactation, pregnancy, other autoimmune disease or uncontrolled infection excluded patients.

This receptor was identified in a man between 35 and 55 years old with Graves disease. Sequenced here: peripheral blood mononuclear cells (PBMCs), sampled at new diagnosis, from a patient treated with antithyroid drugs.

In nucleotides, the CDR3 is TGCAGCGCCGGGACTAGCGGGGACTACGAGCAGTACTTC. This encodes CSAGTSGDYEQYF. The chain employs TRBV29-1 and TRBJ2-7, with 13 bases aligning to TRBD2. With 7 bases clipped from V and 3 bases from J, the junction kept 3 bases outside the gene matches. This CDR3 comprises 13 residues. Looked up from germline, CDR1 is SQVTM and CDR2 is ANQGSEA.